Shown below are 21 T cell receptor beta chains from a single sample sequenced in a study of blood T cell repertoires in COVID-19. Profiling relied on immunoSEQ multiplex PCR, and the TCRdb table lists in-frame clones only, not all of them. Counted here are about 210,000 clones, 80% to 90% occurring once; the ten biggest clones make up about 7.4%. The specimen was peripheral blood. These TCRs come from a woman between 50 and 59 years old with acute or convalescent COVID-19.

This clone was recorded only once. The chain carries TRBV6-5 and TRBJ1-1; 9 nucleotides match TRBD1. Germline assignment: CDR1 MNHEY and CDR2 SVGAGI. The ends lost 6 bases at V and 4 bases at J; junction bases unmatched: 3. The CDR3 extends over 13 amino acids. CDR3 region: CASSTQGATEAFF. CDR3 bases: TGTGCCAGCAGCACACAGGGGGCCACTGAAGCTTTCTTT.

On this clone itself: Other DNA sequences from this sample encode an identical CDR3 as well. The V call is TRBV20-1, the J call TRBJ1-2; D might be TRBD1 (5 bases). Trimming took 5 bases from V and 4 from J, leaving 8 bases between them. The CDR3 spans 11 residues. The germline V gene encodes CDR1 DFQATT and CDR2 SNEGSKA (reference sequence). CDR3 nucleotides: TGCAGTGCTTCAGGGTCCTATGGCTACACCTTC. This translates into CSASGSYGYTF.

The rearrangement links TRBV5-1 to TRBJ1-1, with D unresolved. The ends were cut back, 0 bases at V and 0 bases at J, with 9 bases in the middle. The CDR3 contains 15 residues. From germline, CDR1 is SGHRS and CDR2 YFSETQ. The CDR3, as DNA: TGCGCCAGCAGCTTGGGGCATAGCATGAACACTGAAGCTTTCTTT. It yields the protein CASSLGHSMNTEAFF.

The CDR3 loop reads CASSTGQTTYEQYF. The DNA of the CDR3 is TGCGCCAGCAGCACCGGACAGACTACCTACGAGCAGTACTTC. The chain couples TRBV5-1 to TRBJ2-7; D may be TRBD1 (6 bases). Germline V gene sequence: CDR1 SGHRS, CDR2 YFSETQ. This CDR3 spans 14 amino acids. Deletions cut 4 bases from V and 2 bases from J, with 13 bases between.

The chain has TRBV3-1 (or the pseudogene TRBV3-2) and TRBJ1-3; perhaps TRBD1 as D (5 bases). This CDR3 contains 17 residues. The V gene lost 4 bases and the J gene lost 0 bases, with 16 bases spanning the gap. Per the germline V gene, CDR1 is LGHDT and CDR2 is YNNKEL (reference sequence). The CDR3 DNA follows: TGTGCCAGCAGCCCCCAGGGAATTACCATCTCTGGAAACACCATATATTTT. Its translation is CASSPQGITISGNTIYF.

This rearrangement joins TRBV27 to TRBJ1-6; D may be TRBD1 (5 bases). This CDR3 region has 16 residues. In germline, CDR1 is MNHEY, CDR2 SMNVEV (reference sequence). V lost 2 bases and J 0 bases, leaving 8 bases between the germline ends. The CDR3, as DNA: TGTGCCAGCAGTTTAAGCGGGGGCTCCTATAATTCACCCCTCCACTTT. Amino acids: CASSLSGGSYNSPLHF.

This clone was seen only once. The genes are TRBV6-5 and TRBJ1-1, with 9 nucleotides matching TRBD1. J was trimmed by 0 bases and V by 5 bases; bases with no gene match: 4. Germline assignment: CDR1 MNHEY and CDR2 SVGAGI. The CDR3 spans 15 residues. The CDR3 is CASSRTGALNTEAFF. CDR3 DNA sequence: TGTGCCAGCAGTCGGACAGGGGCTCTGAACACTGAAGCTTTCTTT.

This clone was seen a single time. This chain links TRBV6-2 or TRBV6-3 with TRBJ2-7; 12 positions match TRBD2. The CDR3 totals 15 residues. The germline V gene has CDR1 MNHEY and CDR2 SVGEGT. The trim removed 6 bases at V and 4 bases at J, leaving 7 bases unmatched. The CDR3 DNA follows: TGTGCCAGCAGCCGTCTAGCGGGAGGGGGATACGAGCAGTACTTC. The encoded protein is CASSRLAGGGYEQYF.

The rearrangement uses TRBV11-2 and TRBJ2-7; D is perhaps TRBD1 (5 bases). Germline CDR1 reads SGHAT; CDR2 reads FQNNGV. This CDR3 contains 12 residues. Trimming shortened V by 5 bases and J by 5 bases, and 10 bases separated the two germline ends. The CDR3, as DNA: TGTGCCAGCAGCCCCAGGGTTAACGAGCAGTACTTC. Translation gives CASSPRVNEQYF.

V and J are TRBV24-1 and TRBJ2-7, with 9 bases matching TRBD1. Per the germline V gene, CDR1 is KGHDR and CDR2 is SFDVKD. This CDR3 has 14 amino acids. Trimming took 3 bases from V and 5 from J; bases not matched to a gene: 4. In DNA form, the CDR3 reads TGTGCCACCAGTGATCCCGGGACAGGGAACGAGCAGTACTTC. It encodes CATSDPGTGNEQYF.

The J gene is TRBJ1-5, the V gene TRBV5-6; 8 bases are a match to TRBD1. V was pared by 0 bases and J by 7 bases, with 12 bases of the junction left unmatched. Germline assignment: CDR1 SGHDT and CDR2 YYEEEE. There are 17 residues in the CDR3. CDR3 loop: CASSLASGGGIGQPQHF. The CDR3 DNA follows: TGTGCCAGCAGCTTGGCCTCAGGGGGCGGGATCGGACAGCCCCAGCATTTT.

V usage is TRBV7-3 and J usage is TRBJ2-3; 8 bases line up with TRBD2. V lost 1 base, J lost 6 bases, and 9 bases stayed unmatched. CDR1 is SGHTA and CDR2 is FQGTGA in the germline V gene. The CDR3 covers 16 residues. This CDR3 is CASSLKRREALDTQYF. The CDR3 DNA reads as TGTGCCAGCAGCTTAAAACGGCGGGAGGCACTTGATACGCAGTATTTT. The full variable domain, with the rest looked up from reference TRBV7-3 and TRBJ2-3, is GAGVSQTPSNKVTEKGKYVELRCDPISGHTALYWYRQSLGQGPEFLIYFQGTGAADDSGLPNDRFFAVRPEGSVSTLKIQRTERGDSAVYLCASSLKRREALDTQYFGPGTRLTVL.

The rearrangement links TRBV15 to TRBJ2-7; TRBD1 matches at 10 bases. The CDR3 is made up of 15 amino acids. Germline values: CDR1 LNHNV, CDR2 YYDKDF (reference sequence). V shed 1 base and J 6 bases; nucleotides not matched to a gene: 6. The CDR3 protein is CATSRGGTGVGEQYF. CDR3 bases: TGTGCCACCAGCAGAGGAGGGACAGGGGTGGGCGAGCAGTACTTC.

This chain uses TRBV25-1 with TRBJ1-4; perhaps TRBD1 as D (5 bases). V dropped 5 bases and J dropped 6 bases, with 13 bases sitting between them. Germline CDR1 and CDR2: MGHDK and SYGVNS. There are 14 residues in the CDR3. The CDR3 here is CASSPTQTDEKLFF. In DNA form, the CDR3 reads TGTGCCAGCAGTCCCACCCAGACAGATGAAAAACTGTTTTTT.

This chain uses TRBV5-1 with TRBJ2-7, with TRBD1 matching 10 bases. V lost 4 bases, J lost 4 bases, and 8 bases stayed unmatched. The germline CDR1 and CDR2 sequences are SGHRS and YFSETQ. The CDR3 runs 15 residues. CDR3 loop: CASSLERTGGYEQYF. CDR3 bases: TGCGCCAGCAGCCTCGAGAGGACAGGGGGATACGAGCAGTACTTC.

The gene calls are TRBV18 and TRBJ2-1; 9 positions match TRBD2. Germline trimming cut 6 bases from V and 5 bases from J; bases unmatched to any gene: 2. Germline values: CDR1 KGHSH, CDR2 LQKENI. The CDR3 covers 13 residues. The CDR3 DNA follows: TGTGCCAGCTCCCGACTAGCGGACAATGAGCAGTTCTTC. Translating it yields CASSRLADNEQFF.

The rearrangement joins TRBV9 to TRBJ1-2; 7 nucleotides line up with TRBD1. This CDR3 comprises 15 residues. CDR1 and CDR2 from the germline V gene are SGDLS and YYNGEE. V lost 4 bases to trimming and J lost 0 bases; unmatched junction nucleotides: 6. The CDR3 bases are TGTGCCAGCAGCTTAGCCGGGACAGCTAACTATGGCTACACCTTC. This gives the protein CASSLAGTANYGYTF.

The chain couples TRBV27 to TRBJ1-1; TRBD1 might be the D (5 bases). The CDR3 runs to 14 residues. Germline V gene sequence: CDR1 MNHEY, CDR2 SMNVEV (reference sequence). Trimming removed 3 bases from V and 1 base from J, with 9 bases in between. In DNA, the CDR3 is TGTGCCAGCAGTTTCAGGGTAGGGAACACTGAAGCTTTCTTT. This translates into CASSFRVGNTEAFF.

The rearrangement uses TRBV28 and TRBJ2-7; a possible D gene is TRBD1 (6 bases). The V gene's germline CDR1 is MDHEN and CDR2 SYDVKM. The CDR3 is 14 residues long. V lost 8 bases and J lost 2, with 16 bases in between. CDR3 in DNA: TGTGCCAGCCGCGCGGGCAGGGGCACCTACGAGCAGTACTTC. This translates into CASRAGRGTYEQYF.

The chain recombines TRBV7-2 with TRBJ2-2; D might be TRBD1 (5 bases). The length of the CDR3 is 14 residues. Trimming shortened V by 5 bases and J by 4 bases, and 11 bases separated the two germline ends. The germline gives CDR1 SGHTA, CDR2 FQGNSA. CDR3 DNA: TGTGCCAGCAGCCAGCAGGGTTCCACCGGGGAGCTGTTTTTT. The encoded protein is CASSQQGSTGELFF.

The chain uses TRBV28 and TRBJ1-1; 8 nucleotides align to TRBD1. The CDR3 loop spans 14 amino acids. Per the germline V gene, CDR1 is MDHEN and CDR2 is SYDVKM. V was clipped by 4 bases and J by 5 bases; unmatched bases: 6. In nucleotides, the CDR3 is TGTGCCAGCAGTTCTGGGACAGGAGGGACTGAAGCTTTCTTT. It encodes CASSSGTGGTEAFF.